Listed here are 17 T cell receptor beta chains from one sample, sequenced in a study of human T cells and chemical hapten exposure. The time point here: patch test 1, 2 weeks after DPC sensitization. Treatment noted: therapeutic diphenylcyclopropenone sensitization with weekly scalp DPC. Using its own MiXCR run on the RACE reads, TCRdb lists one record per CDR3 protein. The sample shows tens of thousands of distinct CDR3 sequences, about 10% of them seen only once. The sequencing used whole blood, collected in connection with sensitization to the hapten diphenylcyclopropenone (DPC). The receptors originated from a woman between 45 and 60 years old with alopecia areata. Some clones in this sample may be carry-over from other donors' samples.

This clonotype was picked up a small number of times. CDR3 nucleotides: TGTGCCAGCAGTGTCCTCGGGTCAGGGTCGGAGACCCAGTACTTC. This encodes CASSVLGSGSETQYF. The chain couples TRBV7-6 to TRBJ2-5; TRBD1 is a possible D gene (5 bases). Germline V gene sequence: CDR1 SGHVS, CDR2 FNYEAQ. V was trimmed by 6 bases and J by 5 bases, leaving 19 bases between them. CDR3 length: 15 residues.

This clonotype was seen more than once but under ten times. The chain recombines TRBV5-3 with TRBJ1-5; D call uncertain. TRBV5-3 is identified as an open reading frame with a role that is uncertain. V was pared by 4 bases and J by 4 bases, with 18 bases between. CDR3 size: 16 residues. CDR3 residues: CARSRDLKENNQPQHF. CDR3 nucleotide sequence: TGTGCCAGAAGCCGAGACCTAAAAGAGAATAATCAGCCCCAGCATTTT.

The chain uses TRBV3-1 and TRBJ2-1; 8 bases map to TRBD2. Germline loops: CDR1 LGHDT, CDR2 YNNKEL (reference sequence). The CDR3 extends over 12 amino acids. The J segment lost 12 bases and the V segment lost 3 bases, leaving 4 bases of the junction unmatched. CDR3 residues: CASSQTSVGQFF. The CDR3, as DNA: TGTGCCAGCAGCCAGACTAGCGTGGGGCAGTTCTTC.

This chain connects TRBV3-1 to TRBJ1-2, with D possibly matching TRBD1 (5 bases). The germline gives CDR1 LGHDT, CDR2 YNNKEL (reference sequence). V was clipped by 1 base and J by 6 bases, with 12 bases between them. This CDR3 has 14 residues. The CDR3 here is CASSQVGRGHGYTF. CDR3 in DNA: TGTGCCAGCAGCCAAGTAGGAAGGGGCCATGGCTACACCTTC.

This clonotype came up many times. V and J are TRBV7-9 and TRBJ2-7; D assignment may be TRBD1 or TRBD2 (5 bases each). The CDR3 is 12 amino acids. Germline CDR1 is SEHNR and CDR2 is FQNEAQ (reference sequence). Trimming took off 3 bases at V and 13 bases at J, with 16 bases between the two ends. The CDR3 spells CASSLETSGRYF. DNA of the CDR3: TGTGCCAGCAGCTTGGAGACATCGGGGCGCTACTTC.

This clonotype was counted a few times. The chain links TRBV28 to TRBJ1-5; a weak D match, TRBD1 (6 bases). V dropped 5 bases and J dropped 4 bases, with 18 bases sitting between them. The CDR3 extends over 16 amino acids. CDR1 is MDHEN and CDR2 is SYDVKM in the germline V gene. The DNA of the CDR3 is TGTGCCAGCAGTCCCAATACCAGGGGATTGAATCAGCCCCAGCATTTT. This encodes CASSPNTRGLNQPQHF.

This clonotype showed up many times. CDR3 DNA sequence: TGTGCCAGTACAGAACAGGGGGCGTCCGGCTACACCTTC. Protein sequence: CASTEQGASGYTF. This chain uses TRBV19 with TRBJ1-2, with 9 bases identical to TRBD1. Trimming at V came to 7 bases and at J to 8 bases, leaving 8 bases not matched to a gene. The CDR3 extends over 13 amino acids. Germline V lookup: CDR1 LNHDA, CDR2 SQIVND (reference sequence).

This clonotype was seen at least ten times. The chain is built from TRBV18 and TRBJ2-5; no firm D call. Germline CDR1 KGHSH, CDR2 LQKENI. Trimming took off 6 bases at V and 1 base at J, with 9 bases between the two ends. This CDR3 contains 13 residues. In DNA form, the CDR3 reads TGTGCCAGCTCTAGGCAAGCCCAAGAGACCCAGTACTTC. It yields the protein CASSRQAQETQYF.

This clonotype showed up many times. The V gene is TRBV30, the J gene TRBJ1-5; the D gene is possibly TRBD1 (5 bases). Trimming shortened V by 3 bases and J by 0 bases, and 12 bases separated the two germline ends. CDR1 is GTSNPN and CDR2 is SVGIG in the germline V gene (reference sequence). The length of the CDR3 is 15 residues. The chain's CDR3 is CAWRGQGYSNQPQHF. The CDR3 coding sequence is TGTGCCTGGAGGGGCCAGGGATATAGCAATCAGCCCCAGCATTTT.

The V and J genes are TRBV5-1 and TRBJ2-7; D is ambiguous. Germline V gene lookup returns CDR1 SGHRS and CDR2 YFSETQ. Deletions cut 0 bases from V and 1 base from J, with 11 bases between. The CDR3 length is 15 residues. CDR3 protein: CASSLAGPASYEQYF. CDR3 nucleotides: TGCGCCAGCAGCTTGGCCGGACCGGCATCCTACGAGCAGTACTTC. Filled out from reference TRBV5-1 and TRBJ2-7, the complete variable domain reads KAGVTQTPRYLIKTRGQQVTLSCSPISGHRSVSWYQQTPGQGLQFLFEYFSETQRNKGNFPGRFSGRQFSNSRSEMNVSTLELGDSALYLCASSLAGPASYEQYFGPGTRLTVT.

This chain connects TRBV12-3 or TRBV12-4 to TRBJ2-3; the match to TRBD2 covers 14 bases. This CDR3 has 21 amino acids. V was clipped by 2 bases and J by 3 bases; unmatched bases: 16. The CDR3 loop is CASSLIVRFGTSGRGTDTQYF. CDR3 DNA: TGTGCCAGCAGTTTAATCGTCCGCTTTGGGACTAGCGGGAGAGGAACAGATACGCAGTATTTT.

This clonotype appeared a few times. The chain employs TRBV11-1 and TRBJ1-2; D ambiguous. The V gene lost 4 bases and the J gene lost 4 bases, with 7 bases spanning the gap. The germline gives CDR1 SGHAT, CDR2 FQDESV (reference sequence). This CDR3 comprises 12 residues. CDR3 bases: TGTGCCAGCAGCTCCGGTCTCTATGGCTACACCTTC. As protein: CASSSGLYGYTF. Based on the CDR3 plus reference TRBV11-1 and TRBJ1-2, the full variable domain is EAEVAQSPRYKITEKSQAVAFWCDPISGHATLYWYRQILGQGPELLVQFQDESVVDDSQLPKDRFSAERLKGVDSTLKIQPAELGDSAMYLCASSSGLYGYTFGSGTRLTVV.

Many counts were recorded for this clonotype. The J gene is TRBJ2-3, the V gene TRBV7-8; 8 bases match TRBD2. The junction had 14 bases not matched to a gene; V was cut back by 2 bases and J by 4 bases. This CDR3 comprises 18 residues. CDR1 is SGHVS and CDR2 is FQNEAQ in the germline V gene. Here the CDR3 reads CASSLTSQRELSADTQYF. The CDR3 region has the DNA TGTGCCAGCAGCTTAACATCACAGCGGGAGCTGTCAGCAGATACGCAGTATTTT.

The chain uses TRBV11-3 and TRBJ2-1; TRBD2 agrees at 12 bases. The V gene end was trimmed by 0 bases and the J gene end by 7 bases; junction bases not matched to a gene: 4. Germline V gene data show CDR1 as SGHNT and CDR2 as YENEEA. The CDR3 totals 16 residues. As DNA, the CDR3 is TGTGCCAGCAGCTTAGATTTTACTAGCGGGGGGAATGAGCAGTTCTTC. This sequence encodes CASSLDFTSGGNEQFF.

This clonotype was recorded many times. The rearrangement links TRBV6-2 or TRBV6-3 to TRBJ1-1, with 7 bases lining up with TRBD1. The J segment lost 4 bases and the V segment lost 4 bases, leaving 15 bases of the junction unmatched. The CDR3 extends over 17 amino acids. Germline V gene data show CDR1 as MNHEY and CDR2 as SVGEGT. For the CDR3, the DNA is TGTGCCAGCAGTTCATTTCCAGGGGGGACTCGGGGCACTGAAGCTTTCTTT. Amino acids: CASSSFPGGTRGTEAFF.

The genes are TRBV28 and TRBJ2-7, with a possible D match to TRBD1 (5 bases). There are 15 residues in the CDR3. Trimming took off 8 bases at V and 4 bases at J, with 21 bases between the two ends. Germline V gene sequence: CDR1 MDHEN, CDR2 SYDVKM. The CDR3 DNA sequence: TGTGCCAGCGGCGCTCCCGGCCAGGGTGGGTACGAGCAGTACTTC. Translated: CASGAPGQGGYEQYF.

This clonotype was observed at least ten times. The chain is built from TRBV28 and TRBJ2-4; D possibly corresponds to TRBD2 (7 bases). V was shortened by 8 bases and J by 0 bases, with 20 bases between the two germline ends. Germline CDR1 reads MDHEN; CDR2 reads SYDVKM. The CDR3 is 17 amino acids. The CDR3: CASGGRGAVIAKNIQYF. DNA of the CDR3: TGTGCCAGCGGAGGGAGGGGGGCTGTTATAGCCAAAAACATTCAGTACTTC.